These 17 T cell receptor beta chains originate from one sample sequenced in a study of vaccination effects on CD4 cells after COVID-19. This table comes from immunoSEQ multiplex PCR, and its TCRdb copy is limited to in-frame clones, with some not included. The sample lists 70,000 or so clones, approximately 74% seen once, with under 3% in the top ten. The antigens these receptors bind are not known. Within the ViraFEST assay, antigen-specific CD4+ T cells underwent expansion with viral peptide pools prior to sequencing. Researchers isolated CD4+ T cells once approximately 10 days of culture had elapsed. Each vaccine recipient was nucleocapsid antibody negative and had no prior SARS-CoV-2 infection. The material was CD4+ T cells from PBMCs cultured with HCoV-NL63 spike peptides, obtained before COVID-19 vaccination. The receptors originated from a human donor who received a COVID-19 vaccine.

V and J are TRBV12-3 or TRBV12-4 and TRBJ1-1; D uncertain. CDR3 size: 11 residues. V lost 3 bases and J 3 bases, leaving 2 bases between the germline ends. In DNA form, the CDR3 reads TGTGCCAGCAGTTTCCACACTGAAGCTTTCTTT. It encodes CASSFHTEAFF.

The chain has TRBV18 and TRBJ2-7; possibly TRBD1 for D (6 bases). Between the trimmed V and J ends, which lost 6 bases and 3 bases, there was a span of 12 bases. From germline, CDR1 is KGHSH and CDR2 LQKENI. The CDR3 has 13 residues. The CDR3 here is CASSLRDNYEQYV. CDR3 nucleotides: TGTGCCAGCTCCCTCCGGGACAACTACGAGCAGTACGTC.

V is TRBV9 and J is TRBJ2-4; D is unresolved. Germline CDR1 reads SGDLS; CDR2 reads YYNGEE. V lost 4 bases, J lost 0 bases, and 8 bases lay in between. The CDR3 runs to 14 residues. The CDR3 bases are TGTGCCAGCAGCACTTCCCTAGCCAAAAACATTCAGTACTTC. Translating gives CASSTSLAKNIQYF.

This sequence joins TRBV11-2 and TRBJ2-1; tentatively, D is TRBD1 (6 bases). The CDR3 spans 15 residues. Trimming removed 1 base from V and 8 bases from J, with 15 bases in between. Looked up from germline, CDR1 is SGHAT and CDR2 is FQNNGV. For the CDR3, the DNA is TGTGCCAGCAGCTTAGCCGGAACAGGGTTCTATGAGCAGTTCTTC. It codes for CASSLAGTGFYEQFF.

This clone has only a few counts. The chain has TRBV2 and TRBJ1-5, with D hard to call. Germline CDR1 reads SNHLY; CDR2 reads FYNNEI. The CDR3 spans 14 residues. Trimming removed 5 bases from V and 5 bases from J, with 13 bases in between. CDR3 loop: CASSPDSGDQPQHF. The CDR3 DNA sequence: TGTGCCAGCAGTCCGGATTCCGGAGATCAGCCCCAGCATTTT. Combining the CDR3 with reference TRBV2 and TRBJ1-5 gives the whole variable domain EPEVTQTPSHQVTQMGQEVILRCVPISNHLYFYWYRQILGQKVEFLVSFYNNEISEKSEIFDDQFSVERPDGSNFTLKIRSTKLEDSAMYFCASSPDSGDQPQHFGDGTRLSIL.

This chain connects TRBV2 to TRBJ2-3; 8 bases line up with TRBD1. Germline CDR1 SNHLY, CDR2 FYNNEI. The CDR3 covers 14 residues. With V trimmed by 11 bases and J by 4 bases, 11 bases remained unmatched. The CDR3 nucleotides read TGTGCCTTCCCCGCAGGGGGCGGATCAGATACGCAGTATTTT. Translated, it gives CAFPAGGGSDTQYF.

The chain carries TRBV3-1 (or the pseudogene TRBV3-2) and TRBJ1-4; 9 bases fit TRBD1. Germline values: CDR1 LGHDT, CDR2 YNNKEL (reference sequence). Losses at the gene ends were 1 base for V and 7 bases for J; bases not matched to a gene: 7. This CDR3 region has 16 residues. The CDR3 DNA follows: TGTGCCAGCAGCCAAGTTATGGGACAGGGTAGTGAAAAACTGTTTTTT. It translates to CASSQVMGQGSEKLFF.

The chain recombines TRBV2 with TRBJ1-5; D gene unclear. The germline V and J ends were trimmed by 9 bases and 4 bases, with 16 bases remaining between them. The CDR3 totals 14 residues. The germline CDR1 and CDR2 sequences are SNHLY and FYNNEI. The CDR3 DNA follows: TGTGCCAGTAAAGGAGCGGATGGGAATCAGCCCCAGCATTTT. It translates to CASKGADGNQPQHF.

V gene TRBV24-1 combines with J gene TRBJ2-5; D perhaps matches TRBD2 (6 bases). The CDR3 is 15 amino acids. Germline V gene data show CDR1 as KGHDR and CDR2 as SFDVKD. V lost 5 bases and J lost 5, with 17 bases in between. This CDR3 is CATSAFRGATETQYF. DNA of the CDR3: TGTGCCACCAGTGCATTTCGCGGGGCGACGGAGACCCAGTACTTC.

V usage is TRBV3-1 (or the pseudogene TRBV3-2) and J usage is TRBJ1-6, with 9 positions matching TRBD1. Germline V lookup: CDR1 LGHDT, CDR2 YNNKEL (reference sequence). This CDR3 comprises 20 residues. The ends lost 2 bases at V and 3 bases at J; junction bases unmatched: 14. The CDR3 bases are TGTGCCAGCAGCCAATCACAGGGGGCCCCTTACTTTCTCTATAATTCACCCCTCCACTTT. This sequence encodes CASSQSQGAPYFLYNSPLHF.

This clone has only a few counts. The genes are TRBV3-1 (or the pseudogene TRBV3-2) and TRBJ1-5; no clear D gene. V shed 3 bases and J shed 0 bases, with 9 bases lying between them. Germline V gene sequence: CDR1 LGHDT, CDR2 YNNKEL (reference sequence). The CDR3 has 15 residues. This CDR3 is CASSQVSGSNQPQHF. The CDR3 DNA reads TGTGCCAGCAGCCAGGTTTCAGGTAGCAATCAGCCCCAGCATTTT.

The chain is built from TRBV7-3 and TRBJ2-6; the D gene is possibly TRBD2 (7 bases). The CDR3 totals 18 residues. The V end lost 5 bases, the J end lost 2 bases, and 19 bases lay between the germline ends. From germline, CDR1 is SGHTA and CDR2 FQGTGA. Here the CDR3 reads CASSPRLGGGTGANVLTF. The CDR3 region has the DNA TGTGCCAGCAGCCCCCGCTTAGGGGGGGGAACTGGGGCCAACGTCCTGACTTTC.

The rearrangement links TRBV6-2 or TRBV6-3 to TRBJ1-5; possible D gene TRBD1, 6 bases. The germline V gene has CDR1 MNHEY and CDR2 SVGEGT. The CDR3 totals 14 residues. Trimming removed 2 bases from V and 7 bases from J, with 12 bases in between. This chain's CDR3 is CASSYRAGAQPQHF. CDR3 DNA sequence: TGTGCCAGCAGTTACCGGGCAGGGGCCCAGCCCCAGCATTTT.

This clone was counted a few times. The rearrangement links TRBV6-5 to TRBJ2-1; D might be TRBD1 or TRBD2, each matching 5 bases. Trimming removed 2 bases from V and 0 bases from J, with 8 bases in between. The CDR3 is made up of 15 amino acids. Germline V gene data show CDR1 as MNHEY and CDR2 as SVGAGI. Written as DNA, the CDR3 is TGTGCCAGCAGTTACAAGGGGAGCTCCTACAATGAGCAGTTCTTC. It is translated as CASSYKGSSYNEQFF.

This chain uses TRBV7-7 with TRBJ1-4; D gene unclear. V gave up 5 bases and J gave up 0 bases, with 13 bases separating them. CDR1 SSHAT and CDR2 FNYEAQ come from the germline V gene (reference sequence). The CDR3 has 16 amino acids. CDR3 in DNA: TGTGCCAGCAGCCCGGAAGCAGACCCAACTAATGAAAAACTGTTTTTT. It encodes CASSPEADPTNEKLFF. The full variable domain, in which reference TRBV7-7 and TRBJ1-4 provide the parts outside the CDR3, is GAGVSQSPRYKVTKRGQDVTLRCDPISSHATLYWYQQALGQGPEFLTYFNYEAQPDKSGLPSDRFSAERPEGSISTLTIQRTEQRDSAMYRCASSPEADPTNEKLFFGSGTQLSVL.

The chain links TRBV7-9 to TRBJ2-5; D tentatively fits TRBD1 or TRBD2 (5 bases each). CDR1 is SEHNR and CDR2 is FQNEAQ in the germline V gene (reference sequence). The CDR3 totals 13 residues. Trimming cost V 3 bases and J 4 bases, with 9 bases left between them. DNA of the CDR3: TGTGCCAGCAGCTTTAGAGGGGTAGAGACCCAGTACTTC. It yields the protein CASSFRGVETQYF.

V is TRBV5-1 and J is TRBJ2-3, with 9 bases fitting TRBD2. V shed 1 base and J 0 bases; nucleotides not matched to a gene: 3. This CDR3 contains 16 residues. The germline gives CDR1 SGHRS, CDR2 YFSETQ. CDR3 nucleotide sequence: TGCGCCAGCAGCTTGCGGCTAGCGGGGAGCACAGATACGCAGTATTTT. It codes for CASSLRLAGSTDTQYF.